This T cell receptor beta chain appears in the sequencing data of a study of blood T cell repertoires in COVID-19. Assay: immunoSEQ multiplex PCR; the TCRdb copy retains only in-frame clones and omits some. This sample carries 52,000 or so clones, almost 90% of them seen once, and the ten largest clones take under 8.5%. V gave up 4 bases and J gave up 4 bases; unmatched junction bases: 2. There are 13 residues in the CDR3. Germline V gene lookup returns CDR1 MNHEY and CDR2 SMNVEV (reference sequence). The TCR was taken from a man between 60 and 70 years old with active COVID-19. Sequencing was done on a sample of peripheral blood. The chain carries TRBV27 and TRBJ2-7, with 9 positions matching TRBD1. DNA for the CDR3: TGTGCCAGCAGTTCGGGACAGGGTTACGAGCAGTACTTC. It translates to CASSSGQGYEQYF.